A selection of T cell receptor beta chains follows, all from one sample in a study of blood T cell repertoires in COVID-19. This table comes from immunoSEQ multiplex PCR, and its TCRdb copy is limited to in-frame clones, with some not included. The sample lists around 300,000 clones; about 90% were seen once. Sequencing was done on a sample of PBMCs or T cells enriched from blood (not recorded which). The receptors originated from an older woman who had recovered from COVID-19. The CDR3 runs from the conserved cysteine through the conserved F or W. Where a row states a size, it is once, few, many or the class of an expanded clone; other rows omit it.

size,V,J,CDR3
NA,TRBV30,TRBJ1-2,CAWSRGPRGYTF
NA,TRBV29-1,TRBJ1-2,CSAEGGSGGGYTF
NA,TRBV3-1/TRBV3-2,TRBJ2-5,CASSQSPGMEETQYF
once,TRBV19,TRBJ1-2,CASSPYPGAGGYGYTF
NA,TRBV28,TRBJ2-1,CASSEGYEQFF
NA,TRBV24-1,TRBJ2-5,CATSDSRRAGETQYF
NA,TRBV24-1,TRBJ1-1,CATSDWTENTEAFF
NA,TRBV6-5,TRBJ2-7,CASSYGTSTPYEQYF
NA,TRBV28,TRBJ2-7,CASSSSPAGSYEQYF
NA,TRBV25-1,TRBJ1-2,CASSEFGDSYGYTF
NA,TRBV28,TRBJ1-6,CASSPRGRGGIGPLHF